What follows is one TCR beta chain and its context. The data derive from a study of monozygotic twins with cystic fibrosis. Sequenced by immunoSEQ multiplex PCR; TCRdb stores in-frame clones only, minus some. The sample lists roughly 9,400 clones; 98% to 99% were seen once. The CDR3 loop spans 14 amino acids. The J segment lost 7 bases and the V segment lost 1 base, leaving 10 bases of the junction unmatched. Germline CDR1 reads GTSNPN; CDR2 reads SVGIG (reference sequence). The receptor's source is a girl aged 2-10 years with cystic fibrosis. This chain joins TRBV30 and TRBJ2-7, with 7 bases fitting TRBD2. The sequencing sample was made of blood. In DNA form, the CDR3 reads TGTGCCTGGAGTGCCACTCGGGGGGTGGGGGAGCAGTACTTC. Translating gives CAWSATRGVGEQYF.